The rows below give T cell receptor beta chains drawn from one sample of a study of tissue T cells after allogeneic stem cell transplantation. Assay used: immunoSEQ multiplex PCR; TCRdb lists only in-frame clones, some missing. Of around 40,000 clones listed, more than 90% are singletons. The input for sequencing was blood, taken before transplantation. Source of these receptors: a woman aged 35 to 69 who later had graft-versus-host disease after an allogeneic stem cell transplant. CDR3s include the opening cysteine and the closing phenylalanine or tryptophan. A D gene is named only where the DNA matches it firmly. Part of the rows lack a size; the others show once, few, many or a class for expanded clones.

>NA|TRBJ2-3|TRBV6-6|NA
TGTGCCAGAGGGGAGCCGCAGTATTTT
CARGEPQYF
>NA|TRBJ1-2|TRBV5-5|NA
TGTGCCAGCAGCTTGACAGGGTCCACACCTTATGGCTACACCTTC
CASSLTGSTPYGYTF
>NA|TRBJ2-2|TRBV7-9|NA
TGTGCCAGCAGCACCGCGGGCAGGGGGGACACCGGGGAGCTGTTTTTT
CASSTAGRGDTGELFF
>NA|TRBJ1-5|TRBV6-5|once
TGTGCCAGCGTGCAGCGTTATAGCAATCAGCCCCAGCATTTT
CASVQRYSNQPQHF
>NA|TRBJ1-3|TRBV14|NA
TGTGCCAGCAGCCTCGGGTCTTACTCTGGAAACACCATATATTTT
CASSLGSYSGNTIYF
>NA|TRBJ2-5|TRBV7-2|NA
TGTGCCAGCAGGCTTTCGAACAGCCAAGAGACCCAGTACTTC
CASRLSNSQETQYF
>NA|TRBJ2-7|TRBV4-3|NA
TGCGCCAGCAGCCAAGATCGGGGCACAGTTTGGGCCGAGCAGTACTTC
CASSQDRGTVWAEQYF
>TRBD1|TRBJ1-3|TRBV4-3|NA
TGCGCCAGCAGCCACACTCCGGGACAGGGAGCTGGAAACACCATATATTTT
CASSHTPGQGAGNTIYF
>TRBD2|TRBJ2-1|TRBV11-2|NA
TGTGCCAGCAGACCCGGACTAGCGGTCTACACTGAGCAGTTCTTC
CASRPGLAVYTEQFF
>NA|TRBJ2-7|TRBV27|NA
TGTGCCAGCAGTCGCCGACTAACCGACCTTTACGAGCAGTACTTC
CASSRRLTDLYEQYF
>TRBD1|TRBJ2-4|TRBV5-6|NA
TGTGCCAGCAGCCTGGACAGGGGAACCGCCAAAAACATTCAGTACTTC
CASSLDRGTAKNIQYF
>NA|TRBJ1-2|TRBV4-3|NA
TGCGCCAGCAGCCAAGATCCGAACGTCAGGGCTCGTGGGTACACCTTC
CASSQDPNVRARGYTF
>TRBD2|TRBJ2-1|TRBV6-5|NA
TGTGCCAGCAGTCCTCGAGGACTAGTCTACAATGAGCAGTTCTTC
CASSPRGLVYNEQFF
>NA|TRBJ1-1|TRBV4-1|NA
TGCGCCAGCAGCCAAGAAATACTGAACACTGAAGCTTTCTTT
CASSQEILNTEAFF
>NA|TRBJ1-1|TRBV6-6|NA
TGTGCCAGCATCACTAGGGAGACTGAAGCTTTCTTT
CASITRETEAFF
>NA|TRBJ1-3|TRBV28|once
TGTGCCAGCAGTTTATTGCAGGGAAGCTCTGGAAACACCATATATTTT
CASSLLQGSSGNTIYF
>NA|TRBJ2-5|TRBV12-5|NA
TGTGCTAGTGGTTTGGGTTCTCAAGAGACCCAGTACTTC
CASGLGSQETQYF
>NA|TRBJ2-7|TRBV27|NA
TGTGCCAGCAGTCCCTACCTAGACTGGTATGAGCAGTACTTC
CASSPYLDWYEQYF
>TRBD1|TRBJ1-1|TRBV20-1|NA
TGCAGTGCCCTAGGGACAGCTGAAGCTTTCTTT
CSALGTAEAFF
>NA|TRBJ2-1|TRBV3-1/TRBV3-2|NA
TGTGCCAGCAGCCAGGCGGGGCAGATCCGGCACAATGAGCAGTTCTTC
CASSQAGQIRHNEQFF
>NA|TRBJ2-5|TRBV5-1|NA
TGCGCCAGCAGCGCGGCCATGACAACCTCCCAAGAGACCCAGTACTTC
CASSAAMTTSQETQYF
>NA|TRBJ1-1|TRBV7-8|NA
TGTGCCAGCAGCCCCACGGACGGGAACACTGAAGCTTTCTTT
CASSPTDGNTEAFF
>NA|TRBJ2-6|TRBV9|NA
TGTGCCAGCAGCCCCTCACATATCTCTGGGGCCAACGTCCTGACTTTC
CASSPSHISGANVLTF
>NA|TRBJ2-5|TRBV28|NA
TGTGCCAGCAGTCTGCCAGAGCGCTCAAAAGAGACCCAGTACTTC
CASSLPERSKETQYF